These 9 T cell receptor beta chains originate from one sample sequenced in a study of identical twins listed by TCRdb under 2016. Library generation was performed with 5' RACE. The sample was run on an Illumina HiSeq 2000. The public reads were reanalyzed by TCRdb: fastp trimming at Q25, MiXCR alignment, in-frame beta chains only. Every entry covers one CDR3 protein and lists the most common genes and DNA from its rows. The sample table shows 230,000 or so distinct CDR3 sequences, and approximately 8.3% are seen once. Less than 4% of the sample rests with the top ten. This sample was shared with a second study, whose subject was yellow fever vaccine responses in identical twins.

Material for sequencing was CD8+ T cells sorted from blood. Receptors originate from a woman between 18 and 30 years old in good health.

This clonotype has at least ten counts. The genes are TRBV12-3 or TRBV12-4 and TRBJ2-3; 9 nucleotides align to TRBD2. V dropped 2 bases and J dropped 5; count of bases not matched to a gene: 2. There are 14 residues in the CDR3. The CDR3 bases are TGTGCCAGCAGTTTAATAGCGGGAGAAGATACGCAGTATTTT. It translates to CASSLIAGEDTQYF.

This clonotype was observed at least ten times. The rearrangement links TRBV12-3 or TRBV12-4 to TRBJ2-2; the D call may be TRBD1 or TRBD2 (5 bases each). This CDR3 comprises 15 residues. V gave up 3 bases and J gave up 0 bases, with 8 bases separating them. The CDR3 region has the DNA TGTGCCAGCAGTTTTATGGGGGCGAACACCGGGGAGCTGTTTTTT. This encodes CASSFMGANTGELFF.

This clonotype occurred many times. The CDR3 region has the DNA TGCGCCAGCAGCCCAAGCAGCGGGAGGGAATCCTACAATGAGCAGTTCTTC. Translation: CASSPSSGRESYNEQFF. The V call is TRBV4-3, the J call TRBJ2-1, with 10 bases that match TRBD2. The germline CDR1 and CDR2 sequences are LGHNA and YSLEER. The junction had 7 bases not matched to a gene; V was cut back by 4 bases and J by 1 base. The CDR3 is 17 residues long.

A few counts support this clonotype. V usage is TRBV4-3 and J usage is TRBJ2-5; D might be TRBD1 (6 bases). V was cut by 4 bases and J by 5 bases, with 23 bases left in between. Germline V CDR1 and CDR2: LGHNA, YSLEER. CDR3 size: 17 residues. CDR3 nucleotides: TGCGCCAGCAGCCGAGGGTCAGGGGCGGCCCCGCTCGAGACCCAGTACTTC. Amino acids: CASSRGSGAAPLETQYF.

The table lists this clonotype with a few counts. This chain connects TRBV5-1 to TRBJ2-1; 9 nucleotides align to TRBD2. The V gene's germline CDR1 is SGHRS and CDR2 YFSETQ. V lost 0 bases, J lost 9 bases, and 7 bases stayed unmatched. This CDR3 comprises 15 residues. The CDR3 sequence: CASSLVPRGGPEQFF. The CDR3 bases are TGCGCCAGCAGCTTGGTTCCGCGGGGGGGCCCTGAGCAGTTCTTC.

The table lists this clonotype with a few counts. V and J are TRBV24-1 and TRBJ2-1, with D tentatively TRBD1 or TRBD2 (5 bases each). Trimming left V 3 bases short and J 5 bases short, with 13 bases between. The CDR3 is 15 residues long. The germline gives CDR1 KGHDR, CDR2 SFDVKD. CDR3 amino acids: CATSDPWGPNNEQFF. Written as DNA, the CDR3 is TGTGCCACCAGTGATCCTTGGGGACCAAACAATGAGCAGTTCTTC.

The CDR3 is CASSDGRFSYNEQFF. The CDR3 nucleotides read TGTGCCAGCAGTGACGGGCGGTTCTCCTACAATGAGCAGTTCTTC. The V gene is TRBV25-1, the J gene TRBJ2-1; D is unresolved. The CDR3 has 15 residues. V lost 3 bases, J lost 0 bases, and 9 bases lay in between. In germline, CDR1 is MGHDK, CDR2 SYGVNS.

This clonotype appeared many times. The gene calls are TRBV27 and TRBJ2-7; either TRBD1 or TRBD2 may fit D (5 bases each). This CDR3 is 13 amino acids long. The V gene lost 8 bases and the J gene lost 2 bases, with 13 bases spanning the gap. Germline CDR1 and CDR2: MNHEY and SMNVEV (reference sequence). CDR3 nucleotides: TGTGCCAGCTCCGAGGGGACGGCCTACGAGCAGTACTTC. Translating gives CASSEGTAYEQYF.

The chain joins TRBV6-1 to TRBJ2-2; D uncertain. The CDR3 length is 16 residues. Trimming pared 8 bases from V and 2 bases from J, leaving 18 bases between. Germline loops: CDR1 MNHNS, CDR2 SASEGT. The CDR3 here is CASLHSWTSNTGELFF. CDR3 DNA sequence: TGTGCCAGCCTACACAGCTGGACGTCCAACACCGGGGAGCTGTTTTTT.